The rows below give T cell receptor beta chains drawn from one sample of a study of T-cell reconstitution after alpha-beta-depleted transplantation in children. TCRdb re-derived calls from the PCR reads in MiXCR, one entry per CDR3 protein. Here the sample spans about 540,000 distinct CDR3 sequences, over 25% being singletons. Sequenced material: PBMCs, taken before TCRalphabeta/CD19-depleted stem cell transplant. All receptors derive from a boy younger than two with Wiskott-Aldrich syndrome, due to receive a stem cell transplant. Both conserved end residues are part of each CDR3. Fields, in order: V gene, clone size, D gene, J gene, CDR3 protein, CDR3 DNA. The D gene is left open where the match is weak. A clone size is listed for some rows: how often the clone was seen (once, few, many), or a class if it is expanded.

TRBV4-2	-	-	TRBJ1-6	CASSQEGARSSYNSPLHF	TGTGCCAGCAGCCAAGAGGGGGCGCGAAGCTCCTATAATTCACCCCTCCACTTT
TRBV5-1	-	TRBD2	TRBJ2-7	CASSFLAGACEQYF	TGCGCCAGCAGCTTTCTAGCGGGAGCTTGCGAGCAGTACTTC
TRBV10-3	-	TRBD2	TRBJ2-7	CAISEGLASYEQYF	TGTGCCATCAGTGAGGGACTAGCATCCTACGAGCAGTACTTC
TRBV12-3/TRBV12-4	-	TRBD2	TRBJ2-1	CASSLTLAGAYNEQFF	TGTGCCAGCAGTTTAACCCTAGCGGGGGCCTACAATGAGCAGTTCTTC
TRBV20-1	few	TRBD1	TRBJ1-5	CSATDRDNQPQHF	TGCAGTGCTACCGACAGGGACAATCAGCCCCAGCATTTT
TRBV15	-	-	TRBJ1-1	CATSRDRGNTEAFF	TGTGCCACCAGCAGAGACAGGGGGAACACTGAAGCTTTCTTT
TRBV15	-	TRBD1	TRBJ2-7	CATSRGTGTLREQYF	TGTGCCACCAGCAGAGGGACAGGGACTCTGCGGGAGCAGTACTTC
TRBV10-3	-	TRBD1	TRBJ2-3	CAISQYPGTGITDTQYF	TGTGCCATCAGTCAATATCCCGGGACAGGGATTACAGATACGCAGTATTTT
TRBV20-1	-	-	TRBJ2-1	CSALSAGGPFEQFF	TGCAGTGCTCTTTCAGCAGGAGGGCCGTTTGAGCAGTTCTTC
TRBV11-3	once	TRBD2	TRBJ2-1	CASSPPGTSGNEQFF	TGTGCCAGCAGCCCTCCCGGGACTAGCGGTAATGAGCAGTTCTTC
TRBV5-1	few	-	TRBJ2-1	CASSLVGGGGNEQFF	TGCGCCAGCAGCTTGGTAGGAGGGGGGGGGAATGAGCAGTTCTTC
TRBV7-6	-	-	TRBJ2-3	CASSLGSSSSSDTQYF	TGTGCCAGCAGCTTAGGTTCGTCATCTTCCTCAGATACGCAGTATTTT
TRBV15	-	-	TRBJ2-7	CATSTVRSANEQYF	TGTGCCACCAGCACAGTACGGTCTGCCAACGAGCAGTACTTC
TRBV20-1	-	-	TRBJ2-7	CSATDGAYEQYF	TGCAGTGCTACCGACGGAGCCTACGAGCAGTACTTC
TRBV6-5	few	-	TRBJ2-1	CASSYPSGGGYNEQFF	TGTGCCAGCAGTTACCCTAGTGGAGGGGGGTACAATGAGCAGTTCTTC
TRBV11-2	once	TRBD1	TRBJ1-4	CASSLDMTGGNEKLFF	TGTGCCAGCAGCTTGGATATGACAGGGGGAAATGAAAAACTGTTTTTT
TRBV29-1	-	-	TRBJ2-5	CSALTPKETQYF	TGCAGCGCCCTAACCCCAAAGGAGACCCAGTACTTC
TRBV5-1	-	-	TRBJ2-3	CASSLDHVTDTQYF	TGCGCCAGCAGCTTGGACCATGTTACAGATACGCAGTATTTT
TRBV12-3/TRBV12-4	-	-	TRBJ2-7	CASSLRRGISRYEQYF	TGTGCCAGCAGTTTACGCAGGGGCATAAGCCGCTACGAGCAGTACTTC
TRBV5-1	-	-	TRBJ2-7	CASSLESGSYEQYF	TGCGCCAGCAGCTTGGAGTCGGGCTCCTACGAGCAGTACTTC
TRBV5-6	-	TRBD2	TRBJ2-3	CASSLFAGTSGRGTDTQYF	TGTGCCAGCAGCTTGTTTGCCGGGACTAGCGGGAGAGGAACAGATACGCAGTATTTT
TRBV5-5	-	TRBD1	TRBJ2-5	CASSFTGEETQYF	TGTGCCAGCAGCTTTACAGGGGAGGAGACCCAGTACTTC
TRBV5-1	-	-	TRBJ1-1	CASRSPGAGDEAFF	TGCGCCAGCAGGTCCCCGGGGGCCGGGGATGAAGCTTTCTTT
TRBV20-1	-	-	TRBJ2-7	CSARVLGTPLTYEQYF	TGCAGTGCTAGAGTGCTTGGGACTCCTTTGACCTACGAGCAGTACTTC
TRBV20-1	-	-	TRBJ2-1	CSALTNEQFF	TGCAGTGCTCTTACCAATGAGCAGTTCTTC
TRBV24-1	-	-	TRBJ2-1	CATSGVGSGEQFF	TGTGCCACCAGTGGAGTGGGTAGTGGTGAGCAGTTCTTC
TRBV20-1	-	TRBD2	TRBJ2-3	CSAPLAGTDTQYF	TGCAGTGCCCCACTAGCGGGCACAGATACGCAGTATTTT